This T cell receptor beta chain was sequenced in a study of blood T cell repertoires in COVID-19. Study-wide background: The study drew acute and convalescent COVID-19 samples from the United States, Italy and Spain. Sources were T cells, B-cell-depleted T cells, or PBMCs; the material itself was cDNA or gDNA.

Original handling: Using reference gene primer amplification, nucleated cell counts were estimated. Data came from immunoSEQ multiplex PCR; TCRdb stores just in-frame clones and leaves some out. V and J calls and clone size come straight from that table; D and trimming were deduced from the DNA. The table includes roughly 95,000 clones, around 80% detected once. The CDR3 loop spans 18 amino acids. Germline CDR1 reads MNHEY; CDR2 reads SMNVEV (reference sequence). V shed 6 bases and J 3 bases; nucleotides not matched to a gene: 17. The chain employs TRBV27 and TRBJ2-3, with TRBD1 matching 8 bases. Sequenced sample: peripheral blood. This receptor was obtained from a human donor in a cohort sampled during active COVID-19. CDR3 amino acids: CASRSYRDRTRKTDTQYF. Written as DNA, the CDR3 is TGTGCCAGCAGGTCGTATAGGGACAGGACTCGGAAAACAGATACGCAGTATTTT.